Listed below are T cell receptor beta chains from one sample, sequenced in a study of blood T cell repertoires in COVID-19. Sequenced by immunoSEQ multiplex PCR; TCRdb stores in-frame clones only, minus some. This sample has roughly 160,000 clones, with under 90% found just once. Material: PBMCs or T cells enriched from blood (not recorded which). These receptors all come from a man aged 55 to 70 who had recovered from COVID-19. Both conserved end residues are part of each CDR3. The order of the fields is J gene, clone size, D gene, V gene, CDR3 DNA, CDR3 protein. A D gene is named only where the DNA matches it firmly. Size tells how often a clone was seen (once, few, many) or the class of an expanded clone, and some rows leave it out.

TRBJ1-2 NA NA TRBV19 TGTGCCAGTAGTAGGCCAGGAACCTATGGCTACACCTTC CASSRPGTYGYTF
TRBJ1-2 NA NA TRBV25-1 TGTGCCAGCAGTGAATTGGACAGTACCTATGGCTACACCTTC CASSELDSTYGYTF
TRBJ1-4 NA NA TRBV29-1 TGCAGCGTTTGGCTCTCTAATGAAAAACTGTTTTTT CSVWLSNEKLFF
TRBJ2-3 few NA TRBV7-9 TGTGCCAGCAGCCCGCTGCGACAGAGAAATTCAGATACGCAGTATTTT CASSPLRQRNSDTQYF
TRBJ1-2 NA NA TRBV29-1 TGCAGCGTCCGGACAGAGACGACTAACTATGGCTACACCTTC CSVRTETTNYGYTF
TRBJ2-3 NA TRBD2 TRBV4-2 TGTGCCAGCAGCCAACATATAGCGGGAGGCCAAAGCACAGATACGCAGTATTTT CASSQHIAGGQSTDTQYF
TRBJ2-5 NA TRBD2 TRBV5-1 TGCGCCAGCAGCGCAATAGCGGGAGCATTAGAGACCCAGTACTTC CASSAIAGALETQYF
TRBJ1-3 once NA TRBV19 TGTGCCAGTATCGCGACACCCAGCTCTGGAAACACCATATATTTT CASIATPSSGNTIYF
TRBJ2-1 NA TRBD2 TRBV7-7 TGTGCTAGCAGCTTAGGGCCAGCGGGAGTCAATGAGCAGTTCTTC CASSLGPAGVNEQFF
TRBJ1-6 NA NA TRBV5-4 TGTGCCAGCAGCTTGGGGGCGGGGAATTCACCCCTCCACTTT CASSLGAGNSPLHF
TRBJ2-5 NA TRBD1 TRBV7-9 TGTGCCAGCACCGTCGACAGGGGGCGTGAGACCCAGTACTTC CASTVDRGRETQYF
TRBJ1-4 NA NA TRBV2 TGTGCCAGCAATCAGGCCAGGTTGAATGAAAAACTGTTTTTT CASNQARLNEKLFF
TRBJ1-2 NA NA TRBV28 TGTGCCAGCAGTCAAATACTGGACATAGGAGCCTCTGGCTACACCTTC CASSQILDIGASGYTF
TRBJ2-4 NA TRBD1 TRBV18 TGTGCCAGCTCAGGGCCGGGACAGCCTTATGCGGACATTCAGTACTTC CASSGPGQPYADIQYF
TRBJ2-1 NA TRBD2 TRBV5-1 TGCGCCAGCAAGGTACTAGCGGGGAACAATGAGCAGTTCTTC CASKVLAGNNEQFF
TRBJ2-3 NA NA TRBV21-1 TGTGCCAGCAGCAAAACGTCCCGACTCACAGATACGCAGTATTTT CASSKTSRLTDTQYF
TRBJ2-6 NA NA TRBV29-1 TGCAGCGTTGAATCGGGGGAAGGGGCCAACGTCCTGACTTTC CSVESGEGANVLTF
TRBJ1-2 NA TRBD1 TRBV28 TGTGCCAGCAGTTTATATGGACAGGCGTCACCCTATGGCTACACCTTC CASSLYGQASPYGYTF
TRBJ2-7 once NA TRBV7-8 TGTGCCAGCAGCTTAGCGGGACGGACTACACTCAGCTCCTACGAGCAGTACTTC CASSLAGRTTLSSYEQYF
TRBJ1-1 NA TRBD1 TRBV2 TGTGCCAGCAGACACCGGGACAGGGGGCGTTCAGACACTGAAGCTTTCTTT CASRHRDRGRSDTEAFF
TRBJ2-5 NA TRBD1 TRBV11-2 TGTGCCAGCAGCTTATCCGGACAGGTTCAAGAGACCCAGTACTTC CASSLSGQVQETQYF
TRBJ1-1 NA NA TRBV6-5 TGTGCCAGCAGCGGGGGGGCCAGGGGCACTGAAGCTTTCTTT CASSGGARGTEAFF
TRBJ1-1 NA TRBD1 TRBV27 TGTGCCAGCAGTGTCCGGGACAGGGGGACTGAAGCTTTCTTT CASSVRDRGTEAFF
TRBJ1-1 few TRBD1 TRBV19 TGTGCCAGTAGGGCAGGGGGTTCGAACACTGAAGCTTTCTTT CASRAGGSNTEAFF
TRBJ2-1 few NA TRBV18 TGTGCCAGCTCAGACTCGAGCCGTAATGAGCAGTTCTTC CASSDSSRNEQFF
TRBJ1-5 NA NA TRBV7-8 TGTGCCAGCAGCTTAGCGCCCGCAACGTCCCGGGACTTCTATAGCAATCAGCCCCAGCATTTT CASSLAPATSRDFYSNQPQHF
TRBJ2-7 NA TRBD2 TRBV27 TGTGCCAGCAGGGCGGGAGCGAGCTCCTACGAGCAGTACTTC CASRAGASSYEQYF
TRBJ1-2 few NA TRBV28 TGTGCCAGCAGTTTATTAGGGGTTGACTATGGCTACACCTTC CASSLLGVDYGYTF
TRBJ2-1 NA TRBD2 TRBV27 TGTGCCACCAGGGGACTAGGGAATGAGCAGTTCTTC CATRGLGNEQFF
TRBJ2-1 many TRBD2 TRBV5-1 TGCGCCAGCAGCTTAGAAACGGGAGGGCCTGGGCAGTTCTTC CASSLETGGPGQFF
TRBJ2-7 NA TRBD1 TRBV5-4 TGTGCCAGCAGCTGGAGGGACAGGGGGCTGGACGAGCAGTACTTC CASSWRDRGLDEQYF
TRBJ2-1 NA NA TRBV7-2 TGTGCCAGCAGCTCTCTTGCGGGTGAGCAGTTCTTC CASSSLAGEQFF
TRBJ2-5 NA NA TRBV5-1 TGCGCCAGCAGCTTGACGGGACATAAGGCAGAGACCCAGTACTTC CASSLTGHKAETQYF
TRBJ1-5 NA NA TRBV28 TGTGCCAGCAGTTACAATGTACAGCCCCAGCATTTT CASSYNVQPQHF
TRBJ2-1 NA NA TRBV27 TGTGCCAGCAGTCCCTTAGGGTTGGACAGACACAATGAGCAGTTCTTC CASSPLGLDRHNEQFF
TRBJ2-7 once NA TRBV3-1/TRBV3-2 TGTGCCAGCAGCCAAGAGACAAATTCCTACGAGCAGTACTTC CASSQETNSYEQYF
TRBJ2-2 NA TRBD2 TRBV7-2 TGTGCCAGCAGCTTAGTGAGCGGGAGGGCCGGGGAGCTGTTTTTT CASSLVSGRAGELFF
TRBJ1-3 NA NA TRBV5-1 TGCGCCAGCAGCCTCCCGGACACGTCTGGAAACACCATATATTTT CASSLPDTSGNTIYF
TRBJ2-2 NA TRBD2 TRBV5-6 TGTGCCAGCAGCCTCGGGCCGGGGGGCACCGGGGAGCTGTTTTTT CASSLGPGGTGELFF
TRBJ1-1 NA NA TRBV5-5 TGTGCCAGCAGCCTTTCTTCCGGACGGGGGACTTTCTTT CASSLSSGRGTFF
TRBJ1-5 NA NA TRBV27 TGTGCCAGCAGTTTATCGATAGCCAGGGGCTCGGGCAATCAGCCCCAGCATTTT CASSLSIARGSGNQPQHF
TRBJ2-7 few NA TRBV28 TGTGCCAGCAGTTTGGTCGGTTCAACCTACGAGCAGTACTTC CASSLVGSTYEQYF
TRBJ1-6 NA TRBD1 TRBV10-3 TGTGCCATCAGCCGAAGACAGGGGGAAGGGGGGTCACCCCTCCACTTT CAISRRQGEGGSPLHF
TRBJ1-5 NA NA TRBV28 TGTGCCAGCAGTTTTTACAAAAATAGCAATCAGCCCCAGCATTTT CASSFYKNSNQPQHF
TRBJ2-6 NA NA TRBV19 TGTGCCAGTAGTATTTTGAAGGGAGGTACTGGGGCCAACGTCCTGACTTTC CASSILKGGTGANVLTF
TRBJ1-1 NA TRBD1 TRBV19 TGTGCCAGTAGTATTCAGGCAGGGGGCGCAGAAGCTTTCTTT CASSIQAGGAEAFF
TRBJ2-7 NA TRBD1 TRBV18 TGTGCCAGCTCACCAACAGGGGTGGGCGAGCAGTACTTC CASSPTGVGEQYF
TRBJ2-3 NA TRBD2 TRBV24-1 TGTGCCACCAGTGGGGGGGTTGTAGCGGGGTATACAGATACGCAGTATTTT CATSGGVVAGYTDTQYF
TRBJ1-5 NA TRBD1 TRBV19 TGTGCCAGTAGGACCATTTCCGGGACAGATGTTGCGGCCCAGCATTTT CASRTISGTDVAAQHF
TRBJ1-1 NA NA TRBV6-5 TGTGCCAGCAGTCCCCCAGGGGTTTCGGGCACTGAAGCTTTCTTT CASSPPGVSGTEAFF
TRBJ2-7 NA TRBD1 TRBV23-1 TGCGCCAGCGATACCCCAACAGGGGGCTTGGACGAGCAGTACTTC CASDTPTGGLDEQYF
TRBJ1-1 NA NA TRBV27 TGTGCCAGCAGTTTCCGGGGAACTGAAGCTTTCTTT CASSFRGTEAFF
TRBJ2-7 NA TRBD2 TRBV9 TGTGCCAGCAGCGTATCTAGCGGGGGTACCGATGGGCAGTACTTC CASSVSSGGTDGQYF
TRBJ2-7 NA TRBD2 TRBV11-3 TGTGCCAGCAGCCCGGGACTAGCGGGGGAATTGCGGGCCTACGAGCAGTACTTC CASSPGLAGELRAYEQYF
TRBJ2-3 NA NA TRBV12-3/TRBV12-4 TGTGCCAGTCGGGGAGATACGCAGTATTTT CASRGDTQYF
TRBJ2-1 NA TRBD1 TRBV28 TGTGCCAGCAGCTGGACAGGGCAGAGGAATGAGCAGTTCTTC CASSWTGQRNEQFF
TRBJ2-1 few NA TRBV14 TGTGCCAGCAGCCAAGATCGAGGAGGGTGGAATGAGCAGTTCTTC CASSQDRGGWNEQFF
TRBJ2-1 many TRBD2 TRBV19 TGTGCCACTCATTTGGCGGGAGGGATGGCCTACAATGAGCAGTTCTTC CATHLAGGMAYNEQFF
TRBJ1-3 NA NA TRBV9 TGTGCCAGCAGCGTCGTGCCAGGGGCCCCCGCTGGAAACACCATATATTTT CASSVVPGAPAGNTIYF
TRBJ1-4 NA NA TRBV5-1 TGCGCCAGCAGCTTGGCCGCCAACCAGGGGGAAAAACTGTTTTTT CASSLAANQGEKLFF